These 26 T cell receptor beta chains came from one sample sequenced in a study of human T cells and chemical hapten exposure. TCRdb recomputed calls from the RACE reads with MiXCR, one row per CDR3 protein. Of about 51,000 distinct CDR3 sequences listed, 9.4% are singletons. The time point denotes: pre-sensitization, week 0. Documented treatment: therapeutic diphenylcyclopropenone sensitization with weekly scalp DPC. The specimen comprised whole blood, sampled in connection with sensitization to the hapten diphenylcyclopropenone (DPC). Every receptor here comes from a woman aged 40 to 50 with alopecia areata. Some clones in this sample may be carry-over from other donors' samples.

This chain connects TRBV9 to TRBJ2-2, with 8 positions matching TRBD2. V was clipped by 3 bases and J by 3 bases; unmatched bases: 10. The CDR3 spans 17 residues. CDR1 is SGDLS and CDR2 is YYNGEE in the germline V gene. CDR3 nucleotide sequence: TGTGCCAGCAGCGCTAAACGCGGGGGGCGGGACACCGGGGAGCTGTTTTTT. It yields the protein CASSAKRGGRDTGELFF.

This clonotype was observed a few times. This sequence joins TRBV7-9 and TRBJ1-2, with D perhaps TRBD1 (5 bases). CDR1 and CDR2 (germline): SEHNR, FQNEAQ (reference sequence). The CDR3 length is 15 residues. V lost 10 bases and J 1 base, leaving 19 bases between the germline ends. CDR3 sequence reads: CATRVGQPLNYGYTF. The CDR3 DNA reads as TGTGCCACCCGTGTGGGGCAGCCGCTTAACTATGGCTACACCTTC. The full variable domain, completed using reference TRBV7-9 and TRBJ1-2, is DTGVSQNPRHKITKRGQNVTFRCDPISEHNRLYWYRQTLGQGPEFLTYFQNEAQLEKSRLLSDRFSAERPKGSFSTLEIQRTEQGDSAMYLCATRVGQPLNYGYTFGSGTRLTVV.

This clonotype was seen repeatedly, ten times or more. CDR3 residues: CASTKRGRGQSTDTQYF. For the CDR3, the DNA is TGTGCCAGCACCAAAAGGGGGCGGGGACAGAGCACAGATACGCAGTATTTT. The gene calls are TRBV7-6 and TRBJ2-3; D is perhaps TRBD1 (7 bases). The CDR3 totals 17 residues. The V end lost 7 bases, the J end lost 0 bases, and 20 bases lay between the germline ends. In germline, CDR1 is SGHVS, CDR2 FNYEAQ.

The chain employs TRBV4-1 and TRBJ1-1; 9 bases are a match to TRBD1. V was clipped by 0 bases and J by 7 bases; unmatched bases: 6. Germline values: CDR1 MGHRA, CDR2 YSYEKL. This CDR3 comprises 15 residues. This chain's CDR3 is CASSQDSGTGLEAFF. For the CDR3, the DNA is TGCGCCAGCAGCCAAGATAGCGGGACAGGGCTTGAAGCTTTCTTT.

This clonotype was picked up many times. The V and J genes are TRBV25-1 and TRBJ2-7; D unresolved. The CDR3 loop spans 13 amino acids. Germline V gene sequence: CDR1 MGHDK, CDR2 SYGVNS. The germline V and J ends were trimmed by 4 bases and 6 bases, with 13 bases remaining between them. The CDR3, as DNA: TGTGCCAGCAGTGCGATAGGGCGCGGCGAGCAGTACTTC. Translation gives CASSAIGRGEQYF.

The chain combines TRBV4-1 with TRBJ2-2; no definite D call. CDR1 and CDR2 (germline): MGHRA, YSYEKL. There are 12 residues in the CDR3. Between the trimmed V and J ends, which lost 3 bases and 4 bases, there was a span of 3 bases. For the CDR3, the DNA is TGCGCCAGCAGCCACATCACCGGGGAGCTGTTTTTT. It encodes CASSHITGELFF.

V gene TRBV20-1 combines with J gene TRBJ2-5; TRBD1 or TRBD2 may be the D gene (5 bases each). The CDR3 spans 14 residues. Germline CDR1 reads DFQATT; CDR2 reads SNEGSKA (reference sequence). V lost 3 bases to trimming and J lost 4 bases, with 15 bases between them. The CDR3 is CSASTPQRGETQYF. In DNA, the CDR3 is TGCAGTGCTAGTACCCCCCAGAGGGGAGAGACCCAGTACTTC.

V gene TRBV6-1 combines with J gene TRBJ2-7; D is unclear. There are 11 residues in the CDR3. V lost 10 bases and J lost 3, with 10 bases in between. Germline V gene lookup returns CDR1 MNHNS and CDR2 SASEGT. In DNA form, the CDR3 reads TGTGCCACCCAAACGTTCTACGAGCAGTACTTC. Translated, it gives CATQTFYEQYF.

This clonotype was seen ten or more times. The chain couples TRBV20-1 to TRBJ2-3; possible D gene TRBD2, 5 bases. Per germline, CDR1 DFQATT and CDR2 SNEGSKA (reference sequence). The germline V and J ends were trimmed by 5 bases and 2 bases, with 14 bases remaining between them. The CDR3 is made up of 14 amino acids. Here the CDR3 DNA reads TGCAGTGCTCGTCTAGGACTTATCACAGATACGCAGTATTTT. Protein product: CSARLGLITDTQYF.

In this sample, this clonotype turned up many times. V and J are TRBV3-1 and TRBJ1-1; possibly TRBD1 for D (5 bases). The germline CDR1 and CDR2 sequences are LGHDT and YNNKEL (reference sequence). The CDR3 is made up of 15 amino acids. V lost 4 bases and J lost 4, with 16 bases in between. The CDR3 nucleotides read TGTGCCAGCAGCCCCCGACTCAGGGCCCTCACTGAAGCTTTCTTT. It encodes CASSPRLRALTEAFF.

This clonotype was detected ten times or more. The CDR3 bases are TGCAGTGCTAGAGAGAGAAGGACAGGGAATTCACCCCTCCACTTT. Its translation is CSARERRTGNSPLHF. This chain links TRBV20-1 with TRBJ1-6; 8 bases line up with TRBD1. The CDR3 is 15 residues long. Germline values: CDR1 DFQATT, CDR2 SNEGSKA (reference sequence). V was pared by 0 bases and J by 7 bases, with 5 bases of the junction left unmatched.

This clonotype was observed many times. The chain links TRBV7-3 to TRBJ2-2; 9 nucleotides match TRBD1. Germline trimming cut 5 bases from V and 6 bases from J; bases unmatched to any gene: 4. Germline CDR1 and CDR2: SGHTA and FQGTGA. This CDR3 has 14 amino acids. The DNA for the CDR3 is TGTGCCAGCAGCGTTGGGACAGGGCCCGGGGAGCTGTTTTTT. Amino acids: CASSVGTGPGELFF.

This clonotype was counted between two and nine times. V usage is TRBV30 and J usage is TRBJ2-5; tentatively, D is TRBD1 (6 bases). CDR3 length: 14 amino acids. V lost 5 bases and J 2 bases, leaving 15 bases between the germline ends. Per the germline V gene, CDR1 is GTSNPN and CDR2 is SVGIG (reference sequence). CDR3 nucleotides: TGTGCCTGGGGGTGGGGGCAGGGGCAAGAGACCCAGTACTTC. This translates into CAWGWGQGQETQYF. Full variable domain (missing parts from reference TRBV30 and TRBJ2-5): SQTIHQWPATLVQPVGSPLSLECTVEGTSNPNLYWYRQAAGRGLQLLFYSVGIGQISSEVPQNLSASRPQDRQFILSSKKLLLSDSGFYLCAWGWGQGQETQYFGPGTRLLVL.

V usage is TRBV20-1 and J usage is TRBJ1-2; maybe TRBD1 (5 bases). Trimming pared 6 bases from V and 0 bases from J, leaving 14 bases between. This CDR3 comprises 14 residues. The germline CDR1 and CDR2 sequences are DFQATT and SNEGSKA (reference sequence). CDR3 DNA sequence: TGCAGTGCCAGGGCAGGCTCAGCTAACTATGGCTACACCTTC. Protein: CSARAGSANYGYTF.

This clonotype has a count of ten or more. The rearrangement links TRBV19 to TRBJ1-5; D is undetermined. V was pared by 5 bases and J by 2 bases, with 10 bases between. Per germline, CDR1 LNHDA and CDR2 SQIVND (reference sequence). The CDR3 has 14 amino acids. CDR3 residues: CASSQEGGNQPQHF. The CDR3, as DNA: TGTGCCAGTAGTCAGGAGGGAGGCAATCAGCCCCAGCATTTT.

This chain joins TRBV11-2 and TRBJ2-7; unclear D gene. Germline V gene sequence: CDR1 SGHAT, CDR2 FQNNGV. The CDR3 extends over 13 amino acids. Deletions cut 1 base from V and 3 bases from J, with 7 bases between. Here the CDR3 DNA reads TGTGCCAGCAGCTTAGGTCTAAACTACGAGCAGTACTTC. It is translated as CASSLGLNYEQYF.

The chain has TRBV7-9 and TRBJ2-3; no firm D call. Per germline, CDR1 SEHNR and CDR2 FQNEAQ (reference sequence). The length of the CDR3 is 14 residues. Trimming took off 5 bases at V and 2 bases at J, with 11 bases between the two ends. The DNA of the CDR3 is TGTGCCAGCAGCACCTGGACCGTCACAGATACGCAGTATTTT. It codes for CASSTWTVTDTQYF.

This clonotype appeared many times. The rearrangement links TRBV20-1 to TRBJ2-7; weak D call: TRBD2 (5 bases). This CDR3 region has 14 residues. The germline CDR1 and CDR2 sequences are DFQATT and SNEGSKA (reference sequence). The V end lost 3 bases, the J end lost 2 bases, and 14 bases lay between the germline ends. CDR3 in DNA: TGCAGTGCTAGGGACTCCGGGTCCCCCTACGAGCAGTACTTC. Its translation is CSARDSGSPYEQYF.

This clonotype was recorded at least ten times. V and J are TRBV6-4 and TRBJ1-2, with D perhaps matching TRBD1 (6 bases). CDR1 and CDR2 (germline): MRHNA, SNTAGT. V dropped 2 bases and J dropped 8 bases, with 15 bases sitting between them. The CDR3 has 14 amino acids. CDR3 bases: TGTGCCAGCAGTGACGGGAACAGGGACCGAGGCTACACCTTC. This translates into CASSDGNRDRGYTF.

This clonotype was counted many times. V and J are TRBV5-4 and TRBJ2-2; D remains unclear. V dropped 4 bases and J dropped 6 bases, with 7 bases sitting between them. This CDR3 has 12 amino acids. Germline CDR1 and CDR2: SGHNT and YYREEE (reference sequence). This chain's CDR3 is CASSPIAGELFF. CDR3 sequence (DNA): TGTGCCAGCAGCCCGATCGCCGGGGAGCTGTTTTTT.

V is TRBV10-3 and J is TRBJ2-5; D call uncertain. The length of the CDR3 is 13 residues. The V gene lost 3 bases and the J gene lost 3 bases, with 8 bases spanning the gap. Per the germline V gene, CDR1 is ENHRY and CDR2 is SYGVKD. The CDR3 DNA is TGTGCCATCAGTGACCCCCCAGAAGAGACCCAGTACTTC. Protein product: CAISDPPEETQYF.

Ten or more counts support this clonotype. This chain joins TRBV5-1 and TRBJ2-7, with D maybe TRBD1 (6 bases). Trimming shortened V by 4 bases and J by 5 bases, and 10 bases separated the two germline ends. The CDR3 contains 12 residues. The germline V gene encodes CDR1 SGHRS and CDR2 YFSETQ. CDR3: CASSPGTNEQYF. The CDR3 bases are TGCGCCAGCAGCCCCGGGACAAACGAGCAGTACTTC.

There are many counts of this clonotype. The gene calls are TRBV6-2 or TRBV6-3 and TRBJ2-7; TRBD1 aligns across 9 bases. Per the germline V gene, CDR1 is MNHEY and CDR2 is SVGEGT. J lost 5 bases, V lost 8 bases, and 13 bases had no gene match. This CDR3 is 15 amino acids long. As DNA, the CDR3 is TGTGCCAGCCTATATACCGGGACAGGGAACAACGAGCAGTACTTC. Translation gives CASLYTGTGNNEQYF.

This clonotype was observed at least ten times. The chain links TRBV29-1 to TRBJ2-1; 15 positions agree with TRBD2. The CDR3 is made up of 13 amino acids. The germline V gene encodes CDR1 SQVTM and CDR2 ANQGSEA. The trim removed 6 bases at V and 9 bases at J, leaving 3 bases unmatched. CDR3 in amino acids: CSVGLAGGGEQFF. The DNA of the CDR3 is TGCAGCGTGGGACTAGCGGGGGGCGGTGAGCAGTTCTTC.

This clonotype was recorded at least ten times. The gene calls are TRBV29-1 and TRBJ2-5; the D gene is possibly TRBD1 (5 bases). The CDR3 runs to 15 residues. Trimming removed 4 bases from V and 1 base from J, with 16 bases in between. Germline V gene lookup returns CDR1 SQVTM and CDR2 ANQGSEA. For the CDR3, the DNA is TGCAGCGTTGGTGCCGCCAGGGCCATCCAAGAGACCCAGTACTTC. Residues: CSVGAARAIQETQYF.

At least ten counts were recorded for this clonotype. This chain links TRBV6-5 with TRBJ1-6; possible D gene TRBD1, 6 bases. The V end lost 2 bases, the J end lost 6 bases, and 11 bases lay between the germline ends. The CDR3 sequence is 15 residues long. Germline V gene data show CDR1 as MNHEY and CDR2 as SVGAGI. The chain's CDR3 is CASSYGTFVNSPLHF. CDR3 sequence (DNA): TGTGCCAGCAGTTACGGGACATTTGTTAATTCACCCCTCCACTTT.